This TCR beta chain was sequenced for a study of vaccination effects on CD4 cells after COVID-19. In the ViraFEST assay, antigen-specific CD4+ clonotypes were identified by expansion after peptide-pool stimulation. It was after roughly ten days of culture that CD4+ T cells were isolated. By PCR, the person was confirmed to have had SARS-CoV-2 infection between March and December 2020. Two doses of BNT162b2 or mRNA-1273 vaccine were administered to participants. Every well housed two million PBMC, which grew in culture alongside 8.5 to 10 IU/ml IL-2 and about 10 ug/ml peptides. Sequencing was performed with immunoSEQ multiplex PCR; in TCRdb, only in-frame clones are kept and a portion is missing. Of about 15,000 clones in the sample, 65% to 80% are singletons; the top ten hold approximately 23%. V was pared by 6 bases and J by 5 bases, with 13 bases between. Germline V lookup: CDR1 SGHTA, CDR2 FQGNSA. The CDR3 length is 14 residues.

About this clone: The antigen is not known.

The sequence derives from a human donor who had a prior SARS-CoV-2 infection. The chain couples TRBV7-2 to TRBJ2-2, with D unresolved. Specimen: CD4+ T cells from PBMCs cultured with HCoV-NL63 spike peptides, collected after COVID-19 vaccination. Written as DNA, the CDR3 is TGTGCCAGCAGTTTAACTCAGGTTACCGGGGAGCTGTTTTTT. Translated, it gives CASSLTQVTGELFF.